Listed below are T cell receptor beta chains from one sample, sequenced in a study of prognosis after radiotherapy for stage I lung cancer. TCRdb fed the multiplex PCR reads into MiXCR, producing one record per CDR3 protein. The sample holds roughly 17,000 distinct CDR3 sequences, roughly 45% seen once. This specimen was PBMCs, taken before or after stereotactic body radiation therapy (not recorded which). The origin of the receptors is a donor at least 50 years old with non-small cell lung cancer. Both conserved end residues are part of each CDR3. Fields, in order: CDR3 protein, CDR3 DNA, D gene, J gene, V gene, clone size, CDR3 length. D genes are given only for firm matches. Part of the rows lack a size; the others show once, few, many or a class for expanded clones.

cdr3_aa: CASSLSGREAFF; cdr3_nt: TGTGCCAGCAGTTTATCAGGGAGGGAGGCTTTCTTT; d_call: NA; j_call: TRBJ1-1; v_call: TRBV27; clone_size: NA; cdr3_length: 12
cdr3_aa: CASSQDPGSGNTIYF; cdr3_nt: TGTGCCAGCAGCCAAGATCCGGGATCTGGAAACACCATATATTTT; d_call: NA; j_call: TRBJ1-3; v_call: TRBV4-2; clone_size: NA; cdr3_length: 15
cdr3_aa: CASSLGGNSGTDTQYF; cdr3_nt: TGTGCCAGCAGCTTAGGGGGGAACAGCGGCACAGATACGCAGTATTTT; d_call: NA; j_call: TRBJ2-3; v_call: TRBV7-9; clone_size: many; cdr3_length: 16
cdr3_aa: CASSLVLVGDTQYF; cdr3_nt: TGTGCCAGCAGCTTAGTACTAGTAGGCGATACGCAGTATTTC; d_call: NA; j_call: TRBJ2-3; v_call: TRBV7-2; clone_size: NA; cdr3_length: 14
cdr3_aa: CASRGLASTDTQYF; cdr3_nt: TGTGCCAGCAGGGGACTGGCTAGCACAGATACGCAGTATTTT; d_call: NA; j_call: TRBJ2-3; v_call: TRBV6-1; clone_size: NA; cdr3_length: 14
cdr3_aa: CATSDTGTSGRGTDTQYF; cdr3_nt: TGTGCCACCAGTGACACCGGGACTAGCGGGAGGGGCACAGATACGCAGTATTTT; d_call: TRBD2; j_call: TRBJ2-3; v_call: TRBV24-1; clone_size: many; cdr3_length: 18
cdr3_aa: CASSSGTGNNQPQHF; cdr3_nt: TGTGCCAGCAGTTCCGGGACAGGTAACAATCAGCCCCAGCATTTT; d_call: TRBD1; j_call: TRBJ1-5; v_call: TRBV28; clone_size: NA; cdr3_length: 15
cdr3_aa: CASSPSHETQYF; cdr3_nt: TGTGCCAGCAGCCCTAGCCACGAGACCCAGTACTTC; d_call: NA; j_call: TRBJ2-5; v_call: TRBV6-1; clone_size: many; cdr3_length: 12
cdr3_aa: CASSSGDEQFF; cdr3_nt: TGTGCCAGCAGTTCCGGGGACGAGCAGTTCTTC; d_call: NA; j_call: TRBJ2-1; v_call: TRBV28; clone_size: NA; cdr3_length: 11
cdr3_aa: CSAEPPRDSYEQYF; cdr3_nt: TGCAGTGCCGAGCCGCCGAGGGACTCCTACGAGCAGTACTTC; d_call: NA; j_call: TRBJ2-7; v_call: TRBV20-1; clone_size: medium-sized; cdr3_length: 14
cdr3_aa: CASSSTPSSYNSPLHF; cdr3_nt: TGTGCCAGCAGCAGTACCCCGAGCTCCTATAATTCACCCCTCCACTTT; d_call: NA; j_call: TRBJ1-6; v_call: TRBV6-1; clone_size: many; cdr3_length: 16
cdr3_aa: CASRPLWEASGSIHPDTQYF; cdr3_nt: TGTGCCAGCAGGCCACTTTGGGAGGCTAGCGGGAGTATTCATCCAGATACGCAGTATTTT; d_call: TRBD2; j_call: TRBJ2-3; v_call: TRBV5-6; clone_size: NA; cdr3_length: 20
cdr3_aa: CASSLEGTSGNTGELFF; cdr3_nt: TGCGCCAGCAGCTTGGAAGGGACTAGCGGGAATACCGGGGAGCTGTTTTTT; d_call: TRBD2; j_call: TRBJ2-2; v_call: TRBV5-1; clone_size: few; cdr3_length: 17
cdr3_aa: CASSQGVAGSTDTQYF; cdr3_nt: TGTGCCAGCAGCCAAGGAGTGGCGGGGAGCACAGATACGCAGTATTTT; d_call: NA; j_call: TRBJ2-3; v_call: TRBV4-2; clone_size: many; cdr3_length: 16
cdr3_aa: CASSPGGASTDTQYF; cdr3_nt: TGTGCCAGCAGCCCGGGCGGGGCCAGCACAGATACGCAGTATTTT; d_call: NA; j_call: TRBJ2-3; v_call: TRBV11-3; clone_size: many; cdr3_length: 15
cdr3_aa: CASSGQGVNNEQFF; cdr3_nt: TGTGCCAGCAGCGGACAGGGCGTGAACAATGAGCAGTTCTTC; d_call: TRBD1; j_call: TRBJ2-1; v_call: TRBV2; clone_size: many; cdr3_length: 14
cdr3_aa: CASNLQGAHNSPLHF; cdr3_nt: TGTGCCAGCAACTTACAGGGGGCGCATAATTCACCCCTCCACTTT; d_call: TRBD1; j_call: TRBJ1-6; v_call: TRBV5-5; clone_size: many; cdr3_length: 15
cdr3_aa: CASRSLLGAGNEQFF; cdr3_nt: TGTGCCAGCAGGAGCCTCCTGGGGGCAGGAAATGAGCAGTTCTTC; d_call: NA; j_call: TRBJ2-1; v_call: TRBV28; clone_size: NA; cdr3_length: 15
cdr3_aa: CASSKLDSYTDTQYF; cdr3_nt: TGTGCCAGCAGTAAGTTGGACAGTTACACAGATACGCAGTATTTT; d_call: NA; j_call: TRBJ2-3; v_call: TRBV6-1; clone_size: many; cdr3_length: 15
cdr3_aa: CASSPSGSGNEQFF; cdr3_nt: TGTGCCAGCTCACCTTCGGGGAGTGGGAATGAGCAGTTCTTC; d_call: NA; j_call: TRBJ2-1; v_call: TRBV18; clone_size: many; cdr3_length: 14
cdr3_aa: CASSSEGGFETQYF; cdr3_nt: TGTGCCAGCAGCTCCGAAGGGGGCTTTGAGACCCAGTACTTC; d_call: TRBD1; j_call: TRBJ2-5; v_call: TRBV6-1; clone_size: many; cdr3_length: 14
cdr3_aa: CASSYSPREGTDTQYF; cdr3_nt: TGTGCCAGCAGTTACTCGCCCCGGGAGGGCACAGATACGCAGTATTTT; d_call: TRBD2; j_call: TRBJ2-3; v_call: TRBV6-5; clone_size: NA; cdr3_length: 16
cdr3_aa: CASSLALQGAGGELFF; cdr3_nt: TGCGCCAGCAGCTTGGCCTTACAGGGGGCAGGCGGGGAGCTGTTTTTT; d_call: TRBD1; j_call: TRBJ2-2; v_call: TRBV5-1; clone_size: NA; cdr3_length: 16
cdr3_aa: CATSDFGLAGLDTQYF; cdr3_nt: TGTGCCACCAGTGATTTTGGACTAGCGGGTCTCGATACGCAGTATTTT; d_call: TRBD2; j_call: TRBJ2-3; v_call: TRBV24-1; clone_size: NA; cdr3_length: 16
cdr3_aa: CSASVSGSESGTQYF; cdr3_nt: TGCAGTGCTAGCGTTAGCGGGAGCGAATCCGGGACGCAGTATTTT; d_call: TRBD2; j_call: TRBJ2-3; v_call: TRBV20-1; clone_size: NA; cdr3_length: 15
cdr3_aa: CASSLFQGSSYNEQFF; cdr3_nt: TGTGCCAGCAGCTTATTTCAGGGGAGCTCCTACAATGAGCAGTTCTTC; d_call: NA; j_call: TRBJ2-1; v_call: TRBV7-6; clone_size: many; cdr3_length: 16
cdr3_aa: CASSLARGLTYEQYF; cdr3_nt: TGTGCCAGCAGCTTAGCCCGGGGACTAACCTACGAGCAGTACTTC; d_call: TRBD2; j_call: TRBJ2-7; v_call: TRBV7-2; clone_size: NA; cdr3_length: 15
cdr3_aa: CASSQRTSGTDTQYF; cdr3_nt: TGTGCCAGCAGCCAACGGACTAGCGGGACAGATACGCAGTATTTT; d_call: TRBD2; j_call: TRBJ2-3; v_call: TRBV3-1; clone_size: many; cdr3_length: 15
cdr3_aa: CASSLKQGANYGYTF; cdr3_nt: TGTGCCAGCAGCTTAAAACAGGGGGCCAACTATGGCTACACCTTC; d_call: TRBD1; j_call: TRBJ1-2; v_call: TRBV13; clone_size: many; cdr3_length: 15
cdr3_aa: CSANFSGGANNEQFF; cdr3_nt: TGCAGTGCTAACTTTAGCGGGGGGGCCAACAATGAGCAGTTCTTC; d_call: TRBD2; j_call: TRBJ2-1; v_call: TRBV20-1; clone_size: many; cdr3_length: 15
cdr3_aa: CASSPTSGTGSTIYF; cdr3_nt: TGTGCCAGTAGTCCTACCTCGGGGACTGGAAGCACAATATATTTT; d_call: NA; j_call: TRBJ1-3; v_call: TRBV19; clone_size: once; cdr3_length: 15
cdr3_aa: CAYQDRAYEQYF; cdr3_nt: TGTGCCTACCAGGACAGGGCCTACGAGCAGTACTTC; d_call: TRBD1; j_call: TRBJ2-7; v_call: TRBV30; clone_size: many; cdr3_length: 12
cdr3_aa: CASTPTAFTDTQYF; cdr3_nt: TGTGCCAGCACCCCGACAGCCTTCACAGATACGCAGTATTTT; d_call: NA; j_call: TRBJ2-3; v_call: TRBV6-1; clone_size: many; cdr3_length: 14
cdr3_aa: CASSLFGGLLTNEKLFF; cdr3_nt: TGTGCCAGCAGTTTATTTGGGGGGCTGTTGACTAATGAAAAACTGTTTTTT; d_call: NA; j_call: TRBJ1-4; v_call: TRBV28; clone_size: many; cdr3_length: 17
cdr3_aa: CAGRVTGDTGELFF; cdr3_nt: TGTGCTGGGCGGGTTACAGGGGACACCGGGGAGCTGTTTTTT; d_call: TRBD1; j_call: TRBJ2-2; v_call: TRBV6-1; clone_size: many; cdr3_length: 14
cdr3_aa: CAISVSGGSYEQYF; cdr3_nt: TGTGCCATCAGTGTTAGCGGGGGGAGCTACGAGCAGTACTTC; d_call: TRBD2; j_call: TRBJ2-7; v_call: TRBV10-3; clone_size: many; cdr3_length: 14
cdr3_aa: CASNRGGAQYGELFF; cdr3_nt: TGTGCCAGTAATCGTGGCGGGGCCCAGTACGGGGAGCTGTTTTTT; d_call: NA; j_call: TRBJ2-2; v_call: TRBV19; clone_size: NA; cdr3_length: 15
cdr3_aa: CASSQTGEGPQHF; cdr3_nt: TGTGCCAGCAGCCAAACAGGGGAAGGGCCCCAGCATTTT; d_call: TRBD1; j_call: TRBJ1-5; v_call: TRBV3-1; clone_size: many; cdr3_length: 13
cdr3_aa: CASSIGTSGRGSDTQYF; cdr3_nt: TGTGCCAGCAGCATCGGGACTAGCGGGAGGGGGTCAGATACGCAGTATTTT; d_call: TRBD2; j_call: TRBJ2-3; v_call: TRBV5-8; clone_size: NA; cdr3_length: 17
cdr3_aa: CASRDRGFSNQPQHF; cdr3_nt: TGTGCCAGTAGAGACAGAGGGTTTAGCAATCAGCCCCAGCATTTT; d_call: NA; j_call: TRBJ1-5; v_call: TRBV19; clone_size: many; cdr3_length: 15
cdr3_aa: CASILVGRSDTGELFF; cdr3_nt: TGTGCCAGCATCTTAGTGGGTAGGTCGGACACCGGGGAGCTGTTTTTT; d_call: NA; j_call: TRBJ2-2; v_call: TRBV7-2; clone_size: NA; cdr3_length: 16